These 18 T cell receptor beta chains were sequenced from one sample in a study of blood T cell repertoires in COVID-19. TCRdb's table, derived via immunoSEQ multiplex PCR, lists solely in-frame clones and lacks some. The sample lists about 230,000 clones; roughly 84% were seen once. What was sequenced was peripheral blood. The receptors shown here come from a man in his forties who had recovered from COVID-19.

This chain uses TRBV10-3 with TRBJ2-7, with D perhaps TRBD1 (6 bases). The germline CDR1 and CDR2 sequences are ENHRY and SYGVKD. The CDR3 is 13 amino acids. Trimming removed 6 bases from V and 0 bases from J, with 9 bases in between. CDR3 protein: CAIRLDSSYEQYF. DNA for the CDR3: TGTGCCATCAGATTGGACAGCTCCTACGAGCAGTACTTC.

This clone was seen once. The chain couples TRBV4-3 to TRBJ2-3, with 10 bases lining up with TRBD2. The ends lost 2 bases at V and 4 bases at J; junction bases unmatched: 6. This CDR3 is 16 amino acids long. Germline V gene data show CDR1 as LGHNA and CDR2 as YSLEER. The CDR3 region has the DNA TGCGCCAGCAGCCAATCAAGCGGGGGGGCCGCAGATACGCAGTATTTT. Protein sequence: CASSQSSGGAADTQYF.

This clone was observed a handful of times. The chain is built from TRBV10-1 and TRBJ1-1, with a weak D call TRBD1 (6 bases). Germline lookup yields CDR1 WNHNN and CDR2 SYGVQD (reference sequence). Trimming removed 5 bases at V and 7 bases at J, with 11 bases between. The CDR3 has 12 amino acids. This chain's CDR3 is CASSSGDGEAFF. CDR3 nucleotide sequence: TGCGCCAGCAGTTCAGGGGATGGTGAAGCTTTCTTT.

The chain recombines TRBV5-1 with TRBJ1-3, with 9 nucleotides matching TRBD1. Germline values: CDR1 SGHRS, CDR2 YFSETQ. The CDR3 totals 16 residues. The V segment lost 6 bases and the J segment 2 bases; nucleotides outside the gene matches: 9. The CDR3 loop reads CASTPYGTGPGNTIYF. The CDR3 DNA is TGCGCCAGCACTCCTTACGGGACAGGGCCTGGAAACACCATATATTTT.

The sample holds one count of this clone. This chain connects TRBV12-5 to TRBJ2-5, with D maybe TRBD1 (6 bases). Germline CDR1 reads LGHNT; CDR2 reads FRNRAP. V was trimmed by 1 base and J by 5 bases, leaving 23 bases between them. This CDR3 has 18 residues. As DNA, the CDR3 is TGTGCTAGTGGTTTGGGCCCAGATGGGGACACGGTGAGGGAGACCCAGTACTTC. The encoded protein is CASGLGPDGDTVRETQYF.

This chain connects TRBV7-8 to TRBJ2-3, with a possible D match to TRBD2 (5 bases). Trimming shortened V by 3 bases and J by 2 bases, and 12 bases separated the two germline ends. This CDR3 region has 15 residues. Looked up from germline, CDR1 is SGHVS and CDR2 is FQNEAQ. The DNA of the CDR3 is TGTGCCAGCAGCTTTGAGGGCTACGCCACAGATACGCAGTATTTT. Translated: CASSFEGYATDTQYF.

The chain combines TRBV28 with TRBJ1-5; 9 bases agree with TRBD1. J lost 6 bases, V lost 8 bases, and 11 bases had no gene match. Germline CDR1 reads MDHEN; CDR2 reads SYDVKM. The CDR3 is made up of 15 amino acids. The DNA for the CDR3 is TGTGCCAGCCTTAAGGACAGGGGAGGGGGTCAGCCCCAGCATTTT. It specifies CASLKDRGGGQPQHF.

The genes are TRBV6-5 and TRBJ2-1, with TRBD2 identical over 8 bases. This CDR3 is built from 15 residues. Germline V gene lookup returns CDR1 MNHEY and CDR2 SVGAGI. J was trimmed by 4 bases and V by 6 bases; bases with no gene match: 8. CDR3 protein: CASRLSGRAYNEQFF. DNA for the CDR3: TGTGCCAGCAGACTAAGCGGGAGAGCGTACAATGAGCAGTTCTTC.

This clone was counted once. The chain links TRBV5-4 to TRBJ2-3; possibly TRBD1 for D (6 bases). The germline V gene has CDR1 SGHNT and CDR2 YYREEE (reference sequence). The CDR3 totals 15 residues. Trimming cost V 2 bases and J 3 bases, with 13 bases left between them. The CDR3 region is CASSLPGDRTDTQYF. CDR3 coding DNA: TGTGCCAGCAGCTTACCAGGGGATAGGACAGATACGCAGTATTTT.

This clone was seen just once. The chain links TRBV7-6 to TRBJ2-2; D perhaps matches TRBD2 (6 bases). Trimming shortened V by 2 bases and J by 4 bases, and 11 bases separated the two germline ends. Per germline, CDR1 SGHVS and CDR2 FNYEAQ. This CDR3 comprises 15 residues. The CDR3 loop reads CASSLLGGATGELFF. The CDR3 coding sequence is TGTGCCAGCAGCTTACTGGGAGGTGCCACCGGGGAGCTGTTTTTT. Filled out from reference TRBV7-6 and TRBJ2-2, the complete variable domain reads GAGVSQSPRYKVTKRGQDVALRCDPISGHVSLYWYRQALGQGPEFLTYFNYEAQQDKSGLPNDRFSAERPEGSISTLTIQRTEQRDSAMYRCASSLLGGATGELFFGEGSRLTVL.

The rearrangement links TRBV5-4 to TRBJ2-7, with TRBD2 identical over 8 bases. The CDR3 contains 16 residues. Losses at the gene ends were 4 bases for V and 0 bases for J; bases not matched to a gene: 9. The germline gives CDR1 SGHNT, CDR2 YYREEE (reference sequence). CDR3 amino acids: CASSPGRGGSSYEQYF. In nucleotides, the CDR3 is TGTGCCAGCAGCCCCGGGAGGGGCGGGAGCTCCTACGAGCAGTACTTC.

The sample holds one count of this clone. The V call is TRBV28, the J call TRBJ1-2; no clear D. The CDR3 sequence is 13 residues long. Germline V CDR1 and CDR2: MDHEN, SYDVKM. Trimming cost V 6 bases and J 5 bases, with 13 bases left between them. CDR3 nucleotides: TGTGCCAGCAGCCTAAGACTCATTTATGGCTACACCTTC. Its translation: CASSLRLIYGYTF.

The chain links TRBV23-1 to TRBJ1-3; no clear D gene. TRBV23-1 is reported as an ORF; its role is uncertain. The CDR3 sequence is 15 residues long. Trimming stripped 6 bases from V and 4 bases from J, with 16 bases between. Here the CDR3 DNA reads TGCGCCAGCAGACTTAGTTACTTTGTAGGAAACACCATATATTTT. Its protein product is CASRLSYFVGNTIYF.

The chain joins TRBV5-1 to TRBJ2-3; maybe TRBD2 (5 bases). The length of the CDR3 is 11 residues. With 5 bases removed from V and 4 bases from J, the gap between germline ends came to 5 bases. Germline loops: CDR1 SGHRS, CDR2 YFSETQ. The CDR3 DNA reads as TGCGCCAGCAGGGAGGCAGATACGCAGTATTTT. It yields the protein CASREADTQYF.

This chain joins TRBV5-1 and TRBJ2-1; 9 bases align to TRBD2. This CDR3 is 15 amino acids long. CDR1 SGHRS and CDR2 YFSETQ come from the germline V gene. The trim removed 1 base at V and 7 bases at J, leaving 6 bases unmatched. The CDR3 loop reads CASSLRLAGSNEQFF. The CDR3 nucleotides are TGCGCCAGCAGCTTGCGTCTAGCGGGAAGTAATGAGCAGTTCTTC.

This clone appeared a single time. CDR3 region: CASSADSTGGSETQYF. For the CDR3, the DNA is TGTGCCAGCAGTGCCGACTCTACGGGAGGGTCAGAGACCCAGTACTTC. The chain recombines TRBV25-1 with TRBJ2-5; 8 nucleotides line up with TRBD2. V shed 4 bases, J shed 4 bases, and the junction held 11 bases outside the gene matches. The germline V gene has CDR1 MGHDK and CDR2 SYGVNS. This CDR3 spans 16 amino acids.

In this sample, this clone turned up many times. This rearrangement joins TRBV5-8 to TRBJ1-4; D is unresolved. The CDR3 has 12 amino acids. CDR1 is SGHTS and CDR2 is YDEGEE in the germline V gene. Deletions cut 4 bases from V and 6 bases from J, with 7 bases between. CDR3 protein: CASSAGYEKLFF. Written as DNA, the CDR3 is TGTGCCAGCAGCGCGGGATATGAAAAACTGTTTTTT.

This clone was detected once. Here the CDR3 reads CATSDAGENIQYF. CDR3 nucleotide sequence: TGTGCCACCAGTGATGCAGGGGAAAACATTCAGTACTTC. The genes are TRBV24-1 and TRBJ2-4, with D possibly being TRBD1 (6 bases). V lost 3 bases, J lost 5 bases, and 7 bases lay in between. The length of the CDR3 is 13 residues. Germline values: CDR1 KGHDR, CDR2 SFDVKD.